These 7 T cell receptor beta chains were all obtained from the same sample, sequenced in a study of T cell clusters in autoimmune cytopenias. TRB was amplified by touch-down multiplex PCR, primer pools A and B combined. Reanalyzing the multiplex PCR reads, TCRdb keeps one entry per CDR3 protein, without DNA. The sample yields hundreds of distinct CDR3 sequences, of which the top ten take up around 20%. Each sample's input was 200 to 250 ng genomic DNA, about 38,000 genome equivalents. This sample also belongs to another study, concerning T cell repertoires in aging, cancer and after chemotherapy.

Sequenced sample: peripheral blood. Receptor source: a human donor in good health.

The V call is TRBV28, the J call TRBJ2-7; TCRdb gives TRBD2 as the D gene, but with no DNA this cannot be confirmed. This CDR3 contains 17 residues. The V gene's germline CDR1 is MDHEN and CDR2 SYDVKM. This chain's CDR3 is CASSWGLAGGPLYEQYF.

This clonotype is medium-sized (0.01 to 0.1%) by frequency. This rearrangement joins TRBV5-1 to TRBJ2-5. The CDR3 consists of 13 residues. Germline CDR1 and CDR2: SGHRS and YFSETQ. The CDR3 region is CASSLRVSETQYF. The variable domain in full, completed from reference TRBV5-1 and TRBJ2-5, reads KAGVTQTPRYLIKTRGQQVTLSCSPISGHRSVSWYQQTPGQGLQFLFEYFSETQRNKGNFPGRFSGRQFSNSRSEMNVSTLELGDSALYLCASSLRVSETQYFGPGTRLLVL.

The chain is built from TRBV12-3 or TRBV12-4 and TRBJ2-1; TCRdb gives TRBD1 as the D gene, but with no DNA this cannot be confirmed. The length of the CDR3 is 17 residues. CDR3 sequence reads: CASSSGQGGRQFVEQFF.

Judged by frequency, this clonotype is large. The chain is built from TRBV30 and TRBJ2-5. CDR3 length equals 11 residues. Germline CDR1 is GTSNPN and CDR2 is SVGIG (reference sequence). This CDR3 is CAWTAQETQYF.

This sequence joins TRBV28 and TRBJ1-1; TCRdb picks TRBD1, but there is no DNA to check that call. Germline values: CDR1 MDHEN, CDR2 SYDVKM. CDR3 length equals 15 residues. The CDR3 spells CASRTQQVTNTEAFF.

This clonotype is classed as large by frequency. V and J are TRBV18 and TRBJ2-3; TCRdb's D call, TRBD1, is unchecked because there is no DNA. CDR1 and CDR2 from the germline V gene are KGHSH and LQKENI. The CDR3 is 13 residues long. The CDR3 is CASSPGPPDTQYF.

Frequency places this clonotype as medium-sized. This chain uses TRBV7-2 with TRBJ2-7; TCRdb selects TRBD1, and the lack of DNA leaves this call unchecked. This CDR3 region has 12 residues. CDR1 is SGHTA, CDR2 FQGNSA, per germline. The CDR3 reads CASSQRGDRQYF.